A selection of T cell receptor beta chains follows, all from one sample in a study of Ad26.COV2.S vaccination and SARS-CoV-2 variants. Data came from immunoSEQ multiplex PCR; TCRdb stores just in-frame clones and leaves some out. This sample has about 680,000 clones, with 89% found just once. The source was peripheral blood, collected in a trial of Ad26.COV2.S vaccine versus placebo. The receptor source for this set is a person aged 18-65 years who received the Ad26.COV2.S COVID-19 vaccine or a placebo. Each CDR3 is given with its conserved first and last residue. Each record gives: V gene, clone size, J gene, D gene, CDR3 protein, CDR3 DNA. A D gene is named only where the DNA matches it firmly. Expanded clones are given a class, and other clones once, few, many or no size at all.

>TRBV20-1|-|TRBJ2-1|TRBD2
CSASQLAGGPGEQFF
TGCAGTGCAAGTCAACTAGCGGGAGGGCCTGGTGAGCAGTTCTTC
>TRBV5-5|-|TRBJ2-5|TRBD1
CASSRRTGAETQYF
TGTGCCAGCAGCCGAAGAACAGGGGCAGAGACCCAGTACTTC
>TRBV10-3|-|TRBJ2-2|-
CAISESEARVFTGELFF
TGTGCCATCAGTGAGTCAGAGGCCAGGGTGTTCACCGGGGAGCTGTTTTTT
>TRBV3-1/TRBV3-2|-|TRBJ1-1|-
CASSSTQRRLNTEAFF
TGTGCCAGCAGCTCGACCCAACGTCGGTTGAACACTGAAGCTTTCTTT
>TRBV14|-|TRBJ1-6|-
CASSRGHYNSPLHF
TGTGCCAGCAGCCGGGGCCACTATAATTCACCCCTCCACTTT
>TRBV12-3/TRBV12-4|-|TRBJ2-7|-
CASSREGGYEQYF
TGTGCCAGCAGTCGGGAAGGGGGCTACGAGCAGTACTTC
>TRBV3-1/TRBV3-2|-|TRBJ2-5|-
CASSPTEEETQYF
TGTGCCAGCAGCCCGACAGAAGAAGAGACCCAGTACTTC
>TRBV5-4|-|TRBJ2-3|-
CASSSTVLDTQYF
TGTGCCAGCAGCTCGACCGTATTGGATACGCAGTATTTT
>TRBV6-4|-|TRBJ2-1|TRBD2
CASSVLAGGDNEQFF
TGTGCCAGCAGTGTTTTAGCGGGAGGGGACAATGAGCAGTTCTTC
>TRBV5-1|-|TRBJ2-7|TRBD1
CASSAGQGGIEQYF
TGCGCCAGCAGCGCGGGACAGGGGGGTATCGAGCAGTACTTC
>TRBV24-1|-|TRBJ2-5|TRBD2
CATSDSLAGQETQYF
TGTGCCACCAGTGATTCACTAGCGGGTCAAGAGACCCAGTACTTC
>TRBV7-2|-|TRBJ1-1|-
CASSLTGGIFGTEAFF
TGTGCCAGCAGCCTTACAGGTGGGATCTTCGGAACTGAAGCTTTCTTT
>TRBV7-9|-|TRBJ2-1|TRBD2
CALRGGGEDEQFF
TGTGCCCTCCGGGGCGGGGGGGAAGATGAGCAGTTCTTC
>TRBV27|once|TRBJ2-3|TRBD2
CASSHRVAGGLDTQYF
TGTGCCAGCTCGCACCGGGTAGCGGGGGGTTTAGATACGCAGTATTTT
>TRBV3-1/TRBV3-2|-|TRBJ2-7|-
CASSQDGGSKNEQYF
TGTGCCAGCAGCCAAGACGGTGGGTCCAAAAACGAGCAGTACTTC
>TRBV28|-|TRBJ1-2|-
CASSSSSESEYTF
TGTGCCAGCAGCTCCTCATCGGAGTCCGAATACACCTTC
>TRBV29-1|once|TRBJ1-1|-
CSGGEVGTEAFF
TGCAGCGGGGGGGAGGTGGGTACTGAAGCTTTCTTT
>TRBV5-1|-|TRBJ2-1|-
CASSMVSDEQFF
TGCGCCAGCAGTATGGTATCGGATGAGCAGTTCTTC
>TRBV30|-|TRBJ2-2|-
CAWSGYAATANTGELFF
TGTGCCTGGAGTGGTTACGCGGCGACGGCGAACACCGGGGAGCTGTTTTTT
>TRBV11-3|-|TRBJ2-1|-
CAPSSNEQFF
TGTGCCCCCTCGAGCAATGAGCAGTTCTTC
>TRBV20-1|-|TRBJ2-1|TRBD2
CSASRASGDNEQFF
TGCAGTGCTAGTAGGGCTAGCGGGGACAATGAGCAGTTCTTC
>TRBV14|-|TRBJ1-1|-
CASSQSPFF
TGTGCCAGCAGCCAATCACCTTTCTTT
>TRBV6-5|-|TRBJ2-7|-
CASRRIPDLYEQYF
TGTGCCAGCAGGAGGATCCCCGACCTTTACGAGCAGTACTTC
>TRBV7-8|-|TRBJ1-5|-
CASSFGTVSNQPQHF
TGTGCCAGCAGCTTTGGGACGGTGAGCAATCAGCCCCAGCATTTT
>TRBV11-3|-|TRBJ2-7|-
CASREGCHEQYF
TGTGCCAGCAGGGAAGGTTGCCACGAGCAGTACTTC
>TRBV5-6|once|TRBJ1-2|-
CASSLGYREVSYGYTF
TGTGCCAGCAGCTTGGGGTACAGGGAGGTTAGCTATGGCTACACCTTC
>TRBV3-1/TRBV3-2|-|TRBJ2-4|-
CASSQEGLAKNIQYF
TGTGCCAGCAGCCAAGAGGGGCTAGCCAAAAACATTCAGTACTTC
>TRBV5-1|-|TRBJ2-1|-
CASSLGLSYNEQFF
TGCGCCAGCAGCTTAGGGCTCTCCTACAATGAGCAGTTCTTC
>TRBV10-3|-|TRBJ1-4|TRBD1
CATTEGAREKLFF
TGTGCCACGACGGAGGGGGCAAGGGAAAAACTGTTTTTT
>TRBV7-8|-|TRBJ2-7|-
CASSRGYGYEQYF
TGTGCCAGCAGCCGGGGGTACGGCTACGAGCAGTACTTC
>TRBV9|-|TRBJ2-5|TRBD1
CASSEGAGHQETQYF
TGTGCCAGCAGCGAGGGGGCCGGGCACCAAGAGACCCAGTACTTC
>TRBV18|-|TRBJ2-4|TRBD1
CASSHGQVKNIQYF
TGTGCCAGCTCACATGGACAGGTCAAAAACATTCAGTACTTC
>TRBV5-1|-|TRBJ2-5|TRBD2
CASREAGELETQYF
TGCGCCAGCAGAGAGGCGGGAGAGTTAGAGACCCAGTACTTC
>TRBV19|-|TRBJ1-6|TRBD1
CASSSSPQGESPLHF
TGTGCCAGTAGTTCAAGCCCGCAGGGGGAGTCACCCCTCCACTTT
>TRBV29-1|-|TRBJ2-5|TRBD2
CSVGGRGRQGETQYF
TGCAGCGTTGGGGGGAGGGGCCGGCAGGGAGAGACCCAGTACTTC
>TRBV10-3|-|TRBJ2-1|-
CASRDSGRGLLNEQFF
TGTGCCAGCCGGGACTCCGGGAGAGGACTATTAAATGAGCAGTTCTTC
>TRBV5-1|-|TRBJ2-7|TRBD1
CASSGDRGSYEQYF
TGCGCCAGCAGCGGTGACAGGGGCTCCTACGAGCAGTACTTC
>TRBV5-5|-|TRBJ2-7|TRBD2
CASSLGPTGTSGTYEQYF
TGTGCCAGCAGCTTAGGCCCGACCGGGACTAGTGGGACCTACGAGCAGTACTTC
>TRBV19|-|TRBJ2-2|-
CATAAQGVIWGAGELFF
TGTGCCACCGCGGCACAGGGAGTGATTTGGGGTGCCGGGGAGCTGTTTTTT
>TRBV7-9|-|TRBJ2-1|TRBD2
CASRIDVGLRNDEQFF
TGTGCCAGCAGGATAGATGTGGGACTAAGAAACGATGAGCAGTTCTTC
>TRBV7-9|-|TRBJ2-1|TRBD2
CASSLRRENEQFF
TGTGCCAGCAGCTTAAGGCGGGAGAATGAGCAGTTCTTC
>TRBV11-3|-|TRBJ2-7|TRBD1
CASSPGTGGLDEQYF
TGTGCCAGCAGCCCAGGGACAGGGGGCTTGGACGAGCAGTACTTC
>TRBV7-8|-|TRBJ2-7|TRBD2
CASSRGLAGGTTYEQYF
TGTGCCAGCAGCCGAGGACTAGCGGGAGGTACCACCTACGAGCAGTACTTC
>TRBV6-2/TRBV6-3|-|TRBJ1-4|-
CASSYSGRWFGEKLFF
TGTGCCAGCAGTTACTCGGGCCGGTGGTTCGGTGAAAAACTGTTTTTT
>TRBV7-9|-|TRBJ1-1|-
CASSPSTEAFF
TGTGCCAGCAGCCCTAGCACTGAAGCTTTCTTT
>TRBV19|-|TRBJ1-6|TRBD1
CASSQGNNSPLHF
TGTGCCAGTTCACAGGGGAACAATTCACCCCTCCACTTT